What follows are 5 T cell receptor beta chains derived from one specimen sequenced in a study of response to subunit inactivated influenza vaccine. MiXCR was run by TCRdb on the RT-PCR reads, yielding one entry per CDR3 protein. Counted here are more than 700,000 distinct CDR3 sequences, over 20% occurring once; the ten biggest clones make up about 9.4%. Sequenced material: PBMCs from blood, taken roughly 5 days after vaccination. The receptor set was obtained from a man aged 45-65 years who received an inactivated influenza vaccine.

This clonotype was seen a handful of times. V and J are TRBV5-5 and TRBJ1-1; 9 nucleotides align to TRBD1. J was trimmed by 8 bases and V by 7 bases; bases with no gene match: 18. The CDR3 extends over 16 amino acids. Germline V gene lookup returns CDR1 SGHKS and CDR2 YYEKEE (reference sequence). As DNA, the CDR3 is TGTGCCAGCTTGCTTATAGGGACAGGGCTTGGGTCGGAAGCTTTCTTT. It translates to CASLLIGTGLGSEAFF.

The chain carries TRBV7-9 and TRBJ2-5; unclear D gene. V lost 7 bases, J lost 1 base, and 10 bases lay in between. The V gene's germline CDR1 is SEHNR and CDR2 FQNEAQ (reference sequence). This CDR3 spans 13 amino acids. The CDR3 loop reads CASTAAPQETQYF. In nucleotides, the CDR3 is TGTGCCAGCACCGCGGCGCCCCAAGAGACCCAGTACTTC. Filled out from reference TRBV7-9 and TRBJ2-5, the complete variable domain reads DTGVSQNPRHKITKRGQNVTFRCDPISEHNRLYWYRQTLGQGPEFLTYFQNEAQLEKSRLLSDRFSAERPKGSFSTLEIQRTEQGDSAMYLCASTAAPQETQYFGPGTRLLVL.

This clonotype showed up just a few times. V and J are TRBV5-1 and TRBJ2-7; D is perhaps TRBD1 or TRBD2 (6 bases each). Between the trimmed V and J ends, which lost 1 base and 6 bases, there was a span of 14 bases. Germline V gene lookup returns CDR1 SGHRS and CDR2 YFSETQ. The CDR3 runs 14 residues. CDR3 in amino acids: CASSLRGRGLEQYF. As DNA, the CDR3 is TGCGCCAGCAGCTTGCGTGGTCGGGGGCTCGAGCAGTACTTC.

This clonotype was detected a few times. The CDR3 spells CASSNGQYSNQPQHF. CDR3 in DNA: TGCGCCAGCAGTAACGGGCAGTATAGCAATCAGCCCCAGCATTTT. The chain couples TRBV10-2 to TRBJ1-5, with unresolved D. Per the germline V gene, CDR1 is WSHSY and CDR2 is SAAADI. The CDR3 covers 15 residues. V was cut by 5 bases and J by 0 bases, with 11 bases left in between.

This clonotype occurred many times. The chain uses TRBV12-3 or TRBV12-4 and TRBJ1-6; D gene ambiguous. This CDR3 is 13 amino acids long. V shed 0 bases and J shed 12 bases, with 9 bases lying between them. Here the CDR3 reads CASSLATPGPLHF. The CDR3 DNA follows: TGTGCCAGCAGTTTAGCGACCCCTGGACCCCTCCACTTT.